A selection of T cell receptor beta chains follows, all from one sample in a study of T-cell reconstitution after alpha-beta-depleted transplantation in children. TCRdb reanalysed the PCR reads using MiXCR and keeps one entry per CDR3 protein. The repertoire includes 500,000 or so distinct CDR3 sequences, 30% to 35% of them detected once, and 2% to 2.5% sits in the top ten. This sample comprised PBMCs from the stem cell graft donor, obtained from the stem cell graft. These receptors originate from a human donor who donated a stem cell graft to a child with aplastic anemia. Both conserved end residues are part of each CDR3. Each record gives: D gene, J gene, clone size, V gene, CDR3 length, CDR3 DNA, CDR3 protein. A D gene is named only where the DNA matches it firmly. The listing skips clone size in some rows; elsewhere it reads once, few, many or a size class.

>NA|TRBJ2-1|NA|TRBV29-1|10
TGCAGCGTTGGTTACAATGTGCAGTTCTTC
CSVGYNVQFF
>NA|TRBJ2-3|NA|TRBV9|15
TGTGCCAGCAGCGTAGGTTCCCACGGGACAGATACGCAGTATTTT
CASSVGSHGTDTQYF
>NA|TRBJ1-2|few|TRBV29-1|11
TGCAGCGCCCGGGGACAAGTCGGCTACACCTTC
CSARGQVGYTF
>TRBD1|TRBJ2-2|NA|TRBV5-1|15
TGCGCCAGCAGCCCAACAGGGGGCCTCTCCGGGGAGCTGTTTTTT
CASSPTGGLSGELFF
>NA|TRBJ2-1|few|TRBV6-1|11
TGTGCCAGCACCCTGTACAATGAGCAGTTCTTC
CASTLYNEQFF
>TRBD2|TRBJ2-1|few|TRBV7-9|17
TGTGCCAGCAGCTCGGCGGGAGGGCCCCGTACTGCAAATGAGCAGTTCTTC
CASSSAGGPRTANEQFF
>NA|TRBJ1-5|NA|TRBV3-1|15
TGTGCCAGCAGCCAAGATCGGACCGGTAATCAGCCCCAGCATTTT
CASSQDRTGNQPQHF
>NA|TRBJ2-1|few|TRBV27|15
TGTGCCAGCAGTTTAGGGTCAGTCTCCTACAATGAGCAGTTCTTC
CASSLGSVSYNEQFF
>NA|TRBJ1-5|NA|TRBV5-5|14
TGTGCCAGCAGCTTGACCAATTGGGATCAGCCCCAGCATTTT
CASSLTNWDQPQHF
>TRBD1|TRBJ2-6|few|TRBV4-2|18
TGTGCCAGCAGCCAACCACAGGGGGCCCTAACTGGGGCCAACGTCCTGACTTTC
CASSQPQGALTGANVLTF
>TRBD2|TRBJ2-1|NA|TRBV11-1|19
TGTGCCAGCAGCCCAAGACTAGCGGGAGGGATAAGCTCCTACAATGAGCAGTTCTTC
CASSPRLAGGISSYNEQFF
>NA|TRBJ2-7|few|TRBV5-1|13
TGCGCCAGCAGCACGGACAGCACCTACGAGCAGTACTTC
CASSTDSTYEQYF
>NA|TRBJ1-1|few|TRBV4-3|14
TGCGCCAGCAGCCAAAGGGGCATTCGCACTGAAGCTTTCTTT
CASSQRGIRTEAFF
>TRBD1|TRBJ1-1|NA|TRBV18|14
TGTGCCAGCTCGTACAACACAGGGGACCTGGGCGCTTTCTTT
CASSYNTGDLGAFF
>NA|TRBJ2-3|few|TRBV12-3/TRBV12-4|15
TGTGCCAGCAGTTTTCTGTTGGGGGGCAAAGATACGCAGTATTTT
CASSFLLGGKDTQYF
>TRBD1|TRBJ2-2|NA|TRBV7-3|15
TGTGCCAGCAGACAACAGGGGGCGGACACCGGGGAGCTGTTTTTT
CASRQQGADTGELFF
>NA|TRBJ2-1|NA|TRBV20-1|15
TGCAGTGCTAGAGCTTTGCACGAGAACTACAATGAGCAGTTCTTC
CSARALHENYNEQFF
>NA|TRBJ1-4|NA|TRBV4-1|15
TGCGCCAGCAGGGCCTTGGGGAGACCTAATGAAAAACTGTTTTTT
CASRALGRPNEKLFF
>TRBD1|TRBJ1-2|NA|TRBV12-3/TRBV12-4|18
TGTGCCAGCAGTTTTAGGTGGACAGGGGGAGTAGTTAACTATGGCTACACCTTC
CASSFRWTGGVVNYGYTF
>NA|TRBJ2-1|few|TRBV20-1|14
TGCAGTGCGAAGACAAGAAGCTCCTACAATGAGCAGTTCTTC
CSAKTRSSYNEQFF
>TRBD1|TRBJ1-1|few|TRBV18|14
TGTGCCAGCTCACTCCAGGGGGCCCGCACTGAAGTTTTCTTT
CASSLQGARTEVFF
>NA|TRBJ1-1|NA|TRBV9|15
TGTGCCAGCAGCCAGGGGCGGTGGTCGAACACTGAAGCTTTCTTT
CASSQGRWSNTEAFF
>NA|TRBJ1-5|NA|TRBV6-2/TRBV6-3|16
TGTGCCAGCAGTTACCGGACAGCGGGGCCCAATCAGCCCCAGCATTTT
CASSYRTAGPNQPQHF
>NA|TRBJ1-5|few|TRBV18|15
TGTGCCAGCTCACCAAGTGAAAGGCGCAATCAGCCCCAGCATTTT
CASSPSERRNQPQHF
>NA|TRBJ2-3|NA|TRBV28|14
TGTGCCACCGGGGGTACGTCTAGCACAGATACGCAGTATTTT
CATGGTSSTDTQYF
>NA|TRBJ1-2|NA|TRBV18|14
TGTGCCAGCTCACCACCGTCGGGGGGCAGTGGCTACACCTTC
CASSPPSGGSGYTF